Presented here are 4 T cell receptor beta chains from one specimen sequenced in a study of T-cell memory formation after mild COVID-19. From the 5' RACE reads, TCRdb called clonotypes with MiXCR, one entry per CDR3 protein. The table has about 210,000 distinct CDR3 sequences, 10% to 13% seen once. Sample: PBMCs or a T cell subset sorted from them (not recorded which). All receptors derive from a young man who had mild COVID-19 (a few samples of this study predate the infection). Cell type and time point are not known.

This clonotype was observed a few times. V gene TRBV6-2 or TRBV6-3 combines with J gene TRBJ2-3, with D possibly TRBD1 on 5 matching bases. CDR1 is MNHEY and CDR2 is SVGEGT in the germline V gene. Between the trimmed V and J ends, which lost 2 bases and 0 bases, there was a span of 15 bases. The CDR3 is 17 amino acids. The CDR3 bases are TGTGCCAGCAGTTACGGGGCAGAAGCCTCTAGCACAGATACGCAGTATTTT. This gives the protein CASSYGAEASSTDTQYF.

In this sample, this clonotype turned up a few times. This chain joins TRBV6-4 and TRBJ2-3; D uncertain. V lost 0 bases, J lost 8 bases, and 3 bases lay in between. CDR3 length equals 11 residues. CDR1 and CDR2 from the germline V gene are MRHNA and SNTAGT. CDR3 in DNA: TGTGCCAGCAGTGACTCCGGTACGCAGTATTTT. Residues: CASSDSGTQYF.

The table lists this clonotype with a few counts. The chain has TRBV6-4 and TRBJ2-5, with 9 bases fitting TRBD2. Unmatched junction bases numbered 5, after V lost 3 bases and J lost 0 bases. The CDR3 is 16 residues long. CDR1 is MRHNA, CDR2 SNTAGT, per germline. The CDR3 DNA is TGTGCCAGCAGTGAAGCCTTAGCGGGGGACCAAGAGACCCAGTACTTC. Translating it yields CASSEALAGDQETQYF.

This clonotype was counted a few times. This chain connects TRBV25-1 to TRBJ1-2; tentative D call: TRBD1 (5 bases). From germline, CDR1 is MGHDK and CDR2 SYGVNS. This CDR3 has 17 residues. Trimming took 0 bases from V and 4 from J, leaving 18 bases between them. In DNA, the CDR3 is TGTGCCAGCAGTGAATATATCGGGGTCGCAGGGAGCTATGGCTACACCTTC. Its translation: CASSEYIGVAGSYGYTF.